Sequencing of this TCR beta chain was carried out in a study of T cell changes during pregnancy in multiple sclerosis. V lost 0 bases, J lost 7 bases, and 9 bases stayed unmatched. Germline loops: CDR1 LNHNV, CDR2 YYDKDF (reference sequence). This CDR3 is 15 amino acids long. Sequencing used immunoSEQ multiplex PCR; TCRdb keeps in-frame clones, though not all of them. The profile shows more than 80,000 clones, roughly nine tenths of them singletons. This chain links TRBV15 with TRBJ2-7; 7 bases match TRBD1. Sequenced material: peripheral blood, taken before pregnancy. The TCR was taken from a female donor with multiple sclerosis, enrolled in a pregnancy study. The CDR3 protein is CATSRDDRVSEEQYF. CDR3 nucleotides: TGTGCCACCAGCAGAGATGACAGGGTATCGGAGGAGCAGTACTTC.